Each of the 4 T cell receptor beta chains below was sequenced from the same sample in a study of blood T cell repertoires in COVID-19. Generated by immunoSEQ multiplex PCR, the TCRdb table keeps only in-frame clones and is missing some. The sample includes tens of thousands of clones, more than 70% of them seen just once. What was sequenced was peripheral blood. Receptors originate from a man aged 60-69 years with acute or convalescent COVID-19.

The J gene is TRBJ2-3, the V gene TRBV2; D might be TRBD2 (6 bases). Germline-derived CDR1 and CDR2 are SNHLY and FYNNEI. CDR3 length equals 14 residues. V lost 7 bases to trimming and J lost 2 bases, with 13 bases between them. CDR3 loop: CASMGGGHTDTQYF. The CDR3 DNA reads as TGTGCCAGCATGGGGGGAGGACACACAGATACGCAGTATTTT.

V is TRBV28 and J is TRBJ1-4; D is unresolved. The CDR3 spans 14 residues. V lost 4 bases and J 3 bases, leaving 9 bases between the germline ends. CDR1 and CDR2 (germline): MDHEN, SYDVKM. For the CDR3, the DNA is TGTGCCAGCAGTTCCTATAGATCTAATGAAAAACTGTTTTTT. Protein sequence: CASSSYRSNEKLFF. Complete variable domain (other parts from reference TRBV28 and TRBJ1-4): DVKVTQSSRYLVKRTGEKVFLECVQDMDHENMFWYRQDPGLGLRLIYFSYDVKMKEKGDIPEGYSVSREKKERFSLILESASTNQTSMYLCASSSYRSNEKLFFGSGTQLSVL.

This clone was detected a few times. This chain connects TRBV11-2 to TRBJ1-3, with D perhaps TRBD1 (6 bases). Germline CDR1 SGHAT, CDR2 FQNNGV. V shed 3 bases and J shed 4 bases, with 25 bases lying between them. The CDR3 is made up of 19 amino acids. CDR3 region: CASSFFRSVRGATGNTIYF. In DNA form, the CDR3 reads TGTGCCAGCAGCTTTTTTAGGTCGGTTCGGGGGGCGACGGGAAACACCATATATTTT.

The V gene is TRBV29-1, the J gene TRBJ2-3; D might be TRBD1 (6 bases). The CDR3 consists of 13 residues. V was clipped by 7 bases and J by 2 bases, with 13 bases between them. Germline CDR1 and CDR2: SQVTM and ANQGSEA. CDR3 in DNA: TGCAGCGCCGCCGGACAGATCACAGATACGCAGTATTTT. The encoded protein is CSAAGQITDTQYF.